The clone carrying this T cell receptor (beta chain) has just one count. What it recognizes is unknown. This sample was included in a study of T cell responses to AZD1222 COVID-19 vaccine. This CDR3 is built from 12 residues. Trimming left V 5 bases short and J 5 bases short, with 10 bases between. Germline V gives CDR1 MNHEY, CDR2 SMNVEV (reference sequence). General study results and limits: The number of AZD1222 recipients seropositive at baseline was only five or six.

Produced via immunoSEQ multiplex PCR; TCRdb's table is partial and in-frame only. The top ten hold 3.5% to 5.5% of the sample, which has some 170,000 clones, more than 80% seen once. The chain couples TRBV27 to TRBJ2-7; D uncertain. The TCR comes from an adult who received the MenACWY meningococcal vaccine as a control. Sample: peripheral blood, taken 28 days after the second dose of the MenACWY control vaccine. Written as DNA, the CDR3 is TGTGCCAGCAGTAATCGGCAGGACGAGCAGTACTTC. Encoded protein: CASSNRQDEQYF.